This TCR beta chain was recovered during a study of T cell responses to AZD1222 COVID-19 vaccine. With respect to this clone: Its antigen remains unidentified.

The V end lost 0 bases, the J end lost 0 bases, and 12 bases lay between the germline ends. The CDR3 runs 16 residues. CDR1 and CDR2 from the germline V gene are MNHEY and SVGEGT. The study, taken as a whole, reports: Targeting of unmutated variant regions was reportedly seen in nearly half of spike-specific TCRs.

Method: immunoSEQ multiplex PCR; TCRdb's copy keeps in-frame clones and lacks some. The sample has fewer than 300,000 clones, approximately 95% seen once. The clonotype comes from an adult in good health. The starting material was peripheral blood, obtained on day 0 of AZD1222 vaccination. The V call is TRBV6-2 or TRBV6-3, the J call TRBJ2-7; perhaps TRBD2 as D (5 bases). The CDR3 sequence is CASSYSSADSSYEQYF. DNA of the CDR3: TGTGCCAGCAGTTACTCGTCAGCGGATAGCTCCTACGAGCAGTACTTC.